A single sample is the source of the 27 T cell receptor beta chains below, sequenced in a study of chemoradiotherapy in HPV16-positive cancers. This table comes from immunoSEQ multiplex PCR, and its TCRdb copy is limited to in-frame clones, with some not included. The sample carries around 15,000 clones, around 90% recorded once. The input for sequencing was blood, taken from a patient who underwent chemoradiotherapy. Every receptor here comes from a human donor with HPV-associated anogenital cancer.

This rearrangement joins TRBV19 to TRBJ1-2, with D perhaps TRBD1 (5 bases). Deletions cut 3 bases from V and 1 base from J, with 12 bases between. CDR1 and CDR2 from the germline V gene are LNHDA and SQIVND (reference sequence). This CDR3 comprises 15 residues. CDR3 protein: CASSITQGSNYGYTF. CDR3 nucleotides: TGTGCCAGTAGTATTACCCAGGGTAGTAACTATGGCTACACCTTC. Looking up the rest from reference TRBV19 and TRBJ1-2 gives the full variable domain: DGGITQSPKYLFRKEGQNVTLSCEQNLNHDAMYWYRQDPGQGLRLIYYSQIVNDFQKGDIAEGYSVSREKKESFPLTVTSAQKNPTAFYLCASSITQGSNYGYTFGSGTRLTVV.

This rearrangement joins TRBV28 to TRBJ2-7; the match to TRBD2 covers 11 bases. Germline V gene sequence: CDR1 MDHEN, CDR2 SYDVKM. The V and J ends lost 4 bases and 2 bases, in that order; junction bases with no gene match: 7. CDR3 size: 16 residues. This chain's CDR3 is CASSWPLAGGAYEQYF. For the CDR3, the DNA is TGTGCCAGCAGTTGGCCGTTAGCGGGAGGGGCCTACGAGCAGTACTTC.

This sequence joins TRBV6-1 and TRBJ2-1; D is unresolved. The CDR3 totals 15 residues. Germline CDR1 and CDR2: MNHNS and SASEGT. V was pared by 5 bases and J by 4 bases, with 15 bases between. Here the CDR3 DNA reads TGTGCCAGCAGTATCTGGGGTGAAAATTACAATGAGCAGTTCTTC. This codes for CASSIWGENYNEQFF.

V usage is TRBV6-6 and J usage is TRBJ1-5; D is perhaps TRBD1 (6 bases). Germline V gene lookup returns CDR1 MNHNY and CDR2 SVGAGI (reference sequence). V was trimmed by 10 bases and J by 3 bases, leaving 13 bases between them. This CDR3 spans 13 amino acids. CDR3 protein: CAISDSFNQPQHF. For the CDR3, the DNA is TGTGCCATCTCGGACAGCTTCAATCAGCCCCAGCATTTT.

V usage is TRBV21-1 and J usage is TRBJ2-5; the table's D call TRBD2 went unverified against the DNA. TRBV21-1 is listed as a pseudogene. The CDR3 extends over 17 amino acids. CDR3 coding DNA: TGTGCCAGCACCAATCCGGGACTAGCGGGCCCTCAAGAGACCCAGTACTTC. This gives the protein CASTNPGLAGPQETQYF.

The rearrangement joins TRBV6-5 to TRBJ1-1; perhaps TRBD1 as D (5 bases). The germline CDR1 and CDR2 sequences are MNHEY and SVGAGI. V lost 2 bases and J lost 4, with 17 bases in between. The CDR3 is 16 residues long. CDR3 sequence (DNA): TGTGCCAGCAGTTACGTATCAATTAGGGGTGTCACTGAAGCTTTCTTT. As protein: CASSYVSIRGVTEAFF.

The chain combines TRBV6-6 with TRBJ1-1, with D hard to call. This CDR3 is built from 14 residues. Germline CDR1 is MNHNY and CDR2 is SVGAGI (reference sequence). V was shortened by 6 bases and J by 2 bases, with 13 bases between the two germline ends. This CDR3 is CASSSLQINTEAFF. The CDR3, as DNA: TGTGCCAGCAGCTCCCTACAGATAAACACTGAAGCTTTCTTT.

The chain links TRBV7-6 to TRBJ1-2; D unclear. This CDR3 has 17 residues. CDR1 SGHVS and CDR2 FNYEAQ come from the germline V gene. Trimming took off 1 base at V and 3 bases at J, with 18 bases between the two ends. This chain's CDR3 is CASSLDFTPGGDYGYTF. The DNA of the CDR3 is TGTGCCAGCAGCTTAGACTTTACCCCGGGTGGGGACTATGGCTACACCTTC.

The genes are TRBV10-3 and TRBJ2-7, with D maybe TRBD2 (6 bases). Germline CDR1 ENHRY, CDR2 SYGVKD. Trimming shortened V by 3 bases and J by 2 bases, and 11 bases separated the two germline ends. The CDR3 spans 14 residues. The chain's CDR3 is CAISDPRRAYEQYF. DNA for the CDR3: TGTGCCATCAGTGACCCCCGGAGGGCCTACGAGCAGTACTTC.

The chain combines TRBV5-1 with TRBJ1-2; D ambiguous. Deletions cut 0 bases from V and 0 bases from J, with 9 bases between. Germline V CDR1 and CDR2: SGHRS, YFSETQ. The CDR3 is 15 amino acids. DNA of the CDR3: TGCGCCAGCAGCTTGGAGCCAGGAACTAACTATGGCTACACCTTC. Its translation is CASSLEPGTNYGYTF.

A single count supports this clone. This sequence joins TRBV27 and TRBJ1-2; D is ambiguous. Deletions cut 2 bases from V and 8 bases from J, with 15 bases between. Germline V gene lookup returns CDR1 MNHEY and CDR2 SMNVEV (reference sequence). The CDR3 is 14 amino acids. The CDR3 bases are TGTGCCAGCAGTTTAACCCATAATACCGGCGGCTACACCTTC. It translates to CASSLTHNTGGYTF.

CDR3 sequence (DNA): TGTGCCAGCAGTTACGGACCCCCTCCCTACGAGCAGTACTTC. Translated: CASSYGPPPYEQYF. J is TRBJ2-7 and V is TRBV6-6; no definite D call. CDR1 MNHNY and CDR2 SVGAGI come from the germline V gene (reference sequence). The CDR3 runs 14 residues. Trimming shortened V by 2 bases and J by 2 bases, and 10 bases separated the two germline ends.

This chain uses TRBV7-3 with TRBJ2-3, with 9 bases matching TRBD2. The ends lost 1 base at V and 11 bases at J; junction bases unmatched: 7. Germline assignment: CDR1 SGHTA and CDR2 FQGTGA. The CDR3 covers 14 residues. The CDR3 DNA is TGTGCCAGCAGCTTAAGCGGGGGGGCCTCGGTGCAGTATTTT. This gives the protein CASSLSGGASVQYF.

This clone has a single count. The J gene is TRBJ1-4, the V gene TRBV6-1; 7 nucleotides line up with TRBD1. CDR3 size: 15 residues. In germline, CDR1 is MNHNS, CDR2 SASEGT. After removal of 6 bases from V and 4 bases from J, the junction contained 8 bases not matched to a gene. The CDR3 reads CASSELQGLNEKLFF. The CDR3 DNA is TGTGCCAGCAGCGAGCTACAGGGGCTTAATGAAAAACTGTTTTTT.

The chain has TRBV15 and TRBJ2-7; D remains ambiguous. Germline V gene sequence: CDR1 LNHNV, CDR2 YYDKDF (reference sequence). The V gene lost 0 bases and the J gene lost 3 bases, with 6 bases spanning the gap. The CDR3 length is 13 residues. CDR3 coding DNA: TGTGCCACCAGCAGAGATAACAACTACGAGCAGTACTTC. It encodes CATSRDNNYEQYF. Filled out from reference TRBV15 and TRBJ2-7, the complete variable domain reads DAMVIQNPRYQVTQFGKPVTLSCSQTLNHNVMYWYQQKSSQAPKLLFHYYDKDFNNEADTPDNFQSRRPNTSFCFLDIRSPGLGDTAMYLCATSRDNNYEQYFGPGTRLTVT.

This chain links TRBV6-6 with TRBJ1-1, with TRBD1 as a possible D gene (6 bases). From germline, CDR1 is MNHNY and CDR2 SVGAGI (reference sequence). The CDR3 has 14 residues. Trimming removed 4 bases from V and 4 bases from J, with 13 bases in between. CDR3 in amino acids: CASSSTGSRTEAFF. CDR3 nucleotides: TGTGCCAGCAGTTCTACAGGGTCACGCACTGAAGCTTTCTTT.

The chain joins TRBV7-9 to TRBJ2-1; no definite D call. V was cut by 7 bases and J by 9 bases, with 16 bases left in between. Germline assignment: CDR1 SEHNR and CDR2 FQNEAQ (reference sequence). The CDR3 has 13 amino acids. CDR3 protein: CASNSKLGSEQFF. CDR3 coding DNA: TGTGCCAGCAACTCTAAGCTAGGAAGTGAGCAGTTCTTC.

The gene calls are TRBV10-3 and TRBJ2-3; TRBD2 is a possible D gene (5 bases). Per germline, CDR1 ENHRY and CDR2 SYGVKD. This CDR3 has 12 residues. V shed 9 bases and J shed 3 bases, with 10 bases lying between them. Here the CDR3 DNA reads TGTGCCATAGGCCGGGGAACAGATACGCAGTATTTT. This codes for CAIGRGTDTQYF.

The chain combines TRBV2 with TRBJ2-4; D tentatively fits TRBD1 or TRBD2 (5 bases each). The V end lost 2 bases, the J end lost 0 bases, and 14 bases lay between the germline ends. The length of the CDR3 is 17 residues. Germline loops: CDR1 SNHLY, CDR2 FYNNEI. The CDR3 here is CASSERGPVLAKNIQYF. The CDR3 DNA reads as TGTGCCAGCAGTGAAAGGGGACCCGTACTAGCCAAAAACATTCAGTACTTC.

The V and J genes are TRBV7-8 and TRBJ2-3; D is unclear. The germline V gene encodes CDR1 SGHVS and CDR2 FQNEAQ. There are 13 residues in the CDR3. The V and J ends lost 5 bases and 5 bases respectively, with 11 bases between them. As DNA, the CDR3 is TGTGCCAGCAGCCCCAGTTTTCAAGATACGCAGTATTTT. It specifies CASSPSFQDTQYF.

This chain uses TRBV5-4 with TRBJ2-1; D possibly uses TRBD1 or TRBD2 (6 bases each). Trimming took off 5 bases at V and 4 bases at J, with 22 bases between the two ends. Germline lookup yields CDR1 SGHNT and CDR2 YYREEE (reference sequence). The CDR3 spans 17 residues. The CDR3: CASSSNKGGSRYNEQFF. The CDR3 bases are TGTGCCAGCAGTTCAAACAAGGGGGGAAGCCGTTACAATGAGCAGTTCTTC.

The V gene is TRBV6-5, the J gene TRBJ1-2; D remains unclear. The V gene's germline CDR1 is MNHEY and CDR2 SVGAGI. The V gene lost 4 bases and the J gene lost 0 bases, with 9 bases spanning the gap. This CDR3 spans 14 amino acids. CDR3 sequence (DNA): TGTGCCAGCAGTTCCGGAGTAGCTAACTATGGCTACACCTTC. Amino acids: CASSSGVANYGYTF.

The CDR3 sequence is CASSVGLITSSYNSPLHF. CDR3 bases: TGTGCCAGCAGCGTAGGACTCATTACGAGCTCCTATAATTCACCCCTCCACTTT. J is TRBJ1-6 and V is TRBV9; D is unresolved. The CDR3 is made up of 18 amino acids. Trimming cost V 0 bases and J 0 bases, with 13 bases left between them. In germline, CDR1 is SGDLS, CDR2 YYNGEE.

The table lists this clone with a count of one. The chain is built from TRBV14 and TRBJ1-2, with 7 bases that match TRBD1. Trimming cost V 4 bases and J 2 bases; bases outside gene matches: 7. This CDR3 spans 15 amino acids. Germline V gives CDR1 SGHDN, CDR2 FVKESK. The CDR3 reads CASSPWTGGNYGYTF. The CDR3 DNA follows: TGTGCCAGCAGCCCGTGGACAGGTGGAAACTATGGCTACACCTTC.

J is TRBJ1-1 and V is TRBV21-1; the table names TRBD1, a call not compared with the DNA. TRBV21-1 is annotated as a pseudogene. The CDR3 has 16 residues. CDR3 DNA: TGTGCCAGCAGCAAAGCTAGGGGCTTTCAGAACACTGAAGCTTTCTTT. Its protein is CASSKARGFQNTEAFF.

V gene TRBV28 combines with J gene TRBJ1-1, with a weak D call TRBD1 (6 bases). Germline lookup yields CDR1 MDHEN and CDR2 SYDVKM. This CDR3 contains 14 residues. The germline V and J ends were trimmed by 5 bases and 3 bases, with 13 bases remaining between them. CDR3 nucleotides: TGTGCCAGCAGTCCCCCGAACAGGGACACTGAAGCTTTCTTT. This encodes CASSPPNRDTEAFF.

This chain connects TRBV19 to TRBJ1-4; the D gene is possibly TRBD1 (5 bases). V was pared by 3 bases and J by 4 bases, with 12 bases between. Germline values: CDR1 LNHDA, CDR2 SQIVND (reference sequence). CDR3 length: 15 amino acids. For the CDR3, the DNA is TGTGCCAGTAGTATTACAACAGGCCATAATGAAAAACTGTTTTTT. This gives the protein CASSITTGHNEKLFF.